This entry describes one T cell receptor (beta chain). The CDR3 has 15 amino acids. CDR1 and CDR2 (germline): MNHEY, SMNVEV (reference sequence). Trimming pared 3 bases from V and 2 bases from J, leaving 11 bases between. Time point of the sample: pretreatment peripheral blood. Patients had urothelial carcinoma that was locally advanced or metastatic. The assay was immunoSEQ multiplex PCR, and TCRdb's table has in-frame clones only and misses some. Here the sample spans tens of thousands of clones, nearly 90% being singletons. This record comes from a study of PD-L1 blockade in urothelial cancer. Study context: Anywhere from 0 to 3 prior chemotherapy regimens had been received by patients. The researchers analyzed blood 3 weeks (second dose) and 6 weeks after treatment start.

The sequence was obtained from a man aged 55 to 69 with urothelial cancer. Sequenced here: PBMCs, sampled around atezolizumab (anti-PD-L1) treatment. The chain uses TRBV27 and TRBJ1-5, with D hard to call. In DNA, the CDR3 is TGTGCCAGCAGTTTCACCGAGATGGGCAATCAGCCCCAGCATTTT. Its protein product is CASSFTEMGNQPQHF.